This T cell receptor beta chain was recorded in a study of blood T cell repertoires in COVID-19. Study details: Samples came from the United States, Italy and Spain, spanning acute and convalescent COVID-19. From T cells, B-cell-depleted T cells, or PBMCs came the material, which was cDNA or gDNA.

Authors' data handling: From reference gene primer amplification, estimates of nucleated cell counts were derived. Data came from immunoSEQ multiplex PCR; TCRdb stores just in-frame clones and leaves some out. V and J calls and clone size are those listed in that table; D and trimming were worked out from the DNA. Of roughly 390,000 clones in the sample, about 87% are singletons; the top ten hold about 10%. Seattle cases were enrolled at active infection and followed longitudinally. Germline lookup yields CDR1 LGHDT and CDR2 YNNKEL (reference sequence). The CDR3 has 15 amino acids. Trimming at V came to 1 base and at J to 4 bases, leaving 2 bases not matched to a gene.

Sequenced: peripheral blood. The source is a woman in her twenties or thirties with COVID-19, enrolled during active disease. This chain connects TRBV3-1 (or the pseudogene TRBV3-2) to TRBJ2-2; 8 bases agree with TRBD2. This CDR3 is CASSQASGSTGELFF. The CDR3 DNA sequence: TGTGCCAGCAGCCAAGCCAGCGGGAGCACCGGGGAGCTGTTTTTT.